Below are 18 T cell receptor beta chains sequenced from a single sample in a study of CXCR3-negative and CXCR3-positive naive CD8 T cells. Whole-study findings and limits: Higher TRB CDR3 hydrophobicity marked CXCR3-positive naive cells relative to CXCR3-negative naive cells.

Libraries were UMI-labeled 5' RACE TRB cDNA. TCRdb reprocessed the 5' RACE reads and keeps a single row for each CDR3 protein, giving no DNA. The sample has some 60,000 distinct CDR3 sequences; the top ten hold about 0.49%. Their antigen targets remain unknown. Sequenced sample: naive CXCR3+ CD8+ T cells from blood. Subset of the sample: CD45RO-CCR7+CD27+CD95- naive CD8+ T cells expressing CXCR3 (TNR3+). Receptors originate from a human donor in good health. Some clones in this sample may be carry-over from other donors' samples.

The chain joins TRBV4-3 to TRBJ2-1; TCRdb picks TRBD2, but there is no DNA to check that call. The CDR3 runs to 17 residues. Germline V CDR1 and CDR2: LGHNA, YSLEER. This CDR3 is CASSQGQAGGLYNGQFF.

The chain has TRBV20-1 and TRBJ2-7; as DNA is missing, the TRBD1 call by TCRdb cannot be tested. Germline CDR1 and CDR2: DFQATT and SNEGSKA (reference sequence). The CDR3 is 13 residues long. The CDR3 reads CSALDRGRSEQYF.

V is TRBV4-3 and J is TRBJ2-1; the D call from TCRdb, TRBD2, cannot be confirmed without DNA. Germline CDR1 and CDR2: LGHNA and YSLEER. This CDR3 has 14 amino acids. The chain's CDR3 is CASSQDRASDEQFF.

V usage is TRBV14 and J usage is TRBJ2-7; TCRdb selects TRBD2, and the lack of DNA leaves this call unchecked. Germline V lookup: CDR1 SGHDN, CDR2 FVKESK. The CDR3 sequence is 17 residues long. The CDR3 sequence is CASSQLAGGLEGYGQYF.

The rearrangement links TRBV13 to TRBJ2-1. Germline V gives CDR1 PRHDT, CDR2 FYEKMQ (reference sequence). CDR3 length equals 16 residues. The CDR3 here is CASSFGAGGAYNEQFF.

The chain couples TRBV27 to TRBJ2-1. The CDR3 contains 12 residues. The V gene's germline CDR1 is MNHEY and CDR2 SMNVEV (reference sequence). This CDR3 reads CASSSFYNEQFF.

The chain employs TRBV28 and TRBJ2-5; TCRdb gives TRBD1 as the D gene, but with no DNA this cannot be confirmed. The germline gives CDR1 MDHEN, CDR2 SYDVKM. This CDR3 contains 14 residues. CDR3 sequence reads: CASSFKGGQETQYF.

V and J are TRBV4-1 and TRBJ1-1. Germline assignment: CDR1 MGHRA and CDR2 YSYEKL. The CDR3 totals 15 residues. The CDR3 reads CASSQGMWANAEAFF.

V gene TRBV6-4 combines with J gene TRBJ2-1; TCRdb selects TRBD1, and the lack of DNA leaves this call unchecked. Germline V gene sequence: CDR1 MRHNA, CDR2 SNTAGT. This CDR3 contains 16 residues. CDR3 sequence reads: CASSDSTGGAANEQFF.

The chain carries TRBV28 and TRBJ2-1. CDR1 and CDR2 (germline): MDHEN, SYDVKM. The CDR3 extends over 15 amino acids. CDR3 sequence reads: CASSRMTAGGNEQFF.

The gene calls are TRBV4-3 and TRBJ1-5; TCRdb proposes TRBD1, but this gene call is untestable without DNA. The CDR3 loop spans 15 amino acids. Germline assignment: CDR1 LGHNA and CDR2 YSLEER. The CDR3 loop reads CASSQDRQGNQPQHF.

The chain uses TRBV5-5 and TRBJ2-1. Germline CDR1 reads SGHKS; CDR2 reads YYEKEE (reference sequence). The CDR3 loop spans 13 amino acids. CDR3 amino acids: CASSLSTHNEQFF.

This chain connects TRBV20-1 to TRBJ1-1; TCRdb calls TRBD1, which cannot be checked without DNA. The V gene's germline CDR1 is DFQATT and CDR2 SNEGSKA (reference sequence). There are 13 residues in the CDR3. The CDR3 sequence is CSARGTGDTEAFF.

The chain is built from TRBV28 and TRBJ2-3; the TCRdb D gene call, TRBD1, has no DNA to confirm it. The germline V gene has CDR1 MDHEN and CDR2 SYDVKM. The CDR3 covers 15 residues. The CDR3 spells CASSEDGELTDTQYF.

V is TRBV12-3 or TRBV12-4 and J is TRBJ2-2; there is no DNA to check the TCRdb D call of TRBD1. The CDR3 contains 12 residues. The CDR3 reads CACDSYTGELFF.

The V call is TRBV14, the J call TRBJ1-2; TCRdb indicates TRBD1, and absent DNA this call remains unverified. The CDR3 totals 13 residues. CDR1 is SGHDN, CDR2 FVKESK, per germline. The CDR3 protein is CASSPESMGQGFF.

This rearrangement joins TRBV29-1 to TRBJ2-3. There are 12 residues in the CDR3. Per germline, CDR1 SQVTM and CDR2 ANQGSEA. The chain's CDR3 is CSVGQRTDTQYF.

This chain connects TRBV6-5 to TRBJ2-1. Germline-derived CDR1 and CDR2 are MNHEY and SVGAGI. The CDR3 is made up of 15 amino acids. The CDR3 spells CASSQKTATHNEQFF.